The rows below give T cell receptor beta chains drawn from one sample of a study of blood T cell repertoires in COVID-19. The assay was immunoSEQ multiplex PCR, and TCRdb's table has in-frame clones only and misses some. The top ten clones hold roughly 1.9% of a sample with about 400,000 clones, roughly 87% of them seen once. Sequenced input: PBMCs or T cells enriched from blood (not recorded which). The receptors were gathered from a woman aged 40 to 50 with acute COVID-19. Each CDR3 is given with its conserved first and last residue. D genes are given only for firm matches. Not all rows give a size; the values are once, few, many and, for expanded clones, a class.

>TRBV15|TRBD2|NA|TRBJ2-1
TGTGCCACCAGCAGAGAATCCCCACTAGCGGGGTTGGGTGAGCAGTTCTTC
CATSRESPLAGLGEQFF
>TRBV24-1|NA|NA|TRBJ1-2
TGTGCCAGTGCCCTGGACAGCCGCCGAAGCTACACCTTC
CASALDSRRSYTF
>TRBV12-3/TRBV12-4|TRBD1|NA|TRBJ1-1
TGTGCCAGCAGTAACAGGGGCGGTGAAGCTTTCTTT
CASSNRGGEAFF
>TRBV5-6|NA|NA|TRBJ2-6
TGTGCCAGCAGCGTAGGGGGCTCTGGGGCCAACGTCCTGACTTTC
CASSVGGSGANVLTF
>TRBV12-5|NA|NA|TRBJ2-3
TGTGCTAGTGGTTTGCCAGATCGGGCAGATACGCAGTATTTT
CASGLPDRADTQYF
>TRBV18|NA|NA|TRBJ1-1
TGTGCCAGCTCAGCCCGCACTCTTCAGGTGGCGAACACTGAAGCTTTCTTT
CASSARTLQVANTEAFF
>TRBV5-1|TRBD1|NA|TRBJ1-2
TGCGCCAGCAGCTTTGACGGCAGGGGGGTAGAGGGCTACACCTTC
CASSFDGRGVEGYTF
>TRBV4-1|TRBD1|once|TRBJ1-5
TGCGCCAGCAGCCAAGAACAGGGGGCGAATAATCAGCCCCAGCATTTC
CASSQEQGANNQPQHF
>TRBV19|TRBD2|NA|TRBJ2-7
TGTGCCAGTAGTATCGTTAGCGGGGCCTACGAGCAGTACTTC
CASSIVSGAYEQYF
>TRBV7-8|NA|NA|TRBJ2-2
TGTGCCAGCAGGCCCGCGACCGGGACTGCGAACACCGGGGAGCTGTTTTTT
CASRPATGTANTGELFF
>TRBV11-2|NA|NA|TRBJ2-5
TGTGCCAGCAGCTTGAGGTTTTCGGGTCGGGAGACCCAGTACTTC
CASSLRFSGRETQYF
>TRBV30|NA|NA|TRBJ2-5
TGTGCCTGGAGTGTCTTCTCGGGGAGGGAGACCCAGTACTTC
CAWSVFSGRETQYF
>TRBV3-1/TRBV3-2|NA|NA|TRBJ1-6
TGTGCCAGCAGTCCAGGGTTAAGCTCCTATAATTCACCCCTCCACTTT
CASSPGLSSYNSPLHF
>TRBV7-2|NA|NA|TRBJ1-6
TGTGCCAGCAGCCCAAGACCCTTCCAGGGGTCACCCCTCCACTTT
CASSPRPFQGSPLHF
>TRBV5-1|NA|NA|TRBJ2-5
TGCGCCAGCAGCGGCTTATCTCAAGAGACCCAGTACTTC
CASSGLSQETQYF
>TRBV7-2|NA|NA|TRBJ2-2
TGTGCCAGCAGCTTCTCGAGCGGGTATAACACCGGGGAGCTGTTTTTT
CASSFSSGYNTGELFF
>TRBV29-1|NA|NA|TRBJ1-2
TGCAGCGTGCGAGCCGGCTCACAGGCCCAAGGAGCCTTC
CSVRAGSQAQGAF
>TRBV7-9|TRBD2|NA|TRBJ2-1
TGTGCCAGCAGTTCAGCGGGGGGCCGTTACAATGAGCAGTTCTTC
CASSSAGGRYNEQFF
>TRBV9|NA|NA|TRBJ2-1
TGTGCCAGCAGCGTAGCAGGGGCCGGCTCCTACAATGAGCAGTTCTTC
CASSVAGAGSYNEQFF
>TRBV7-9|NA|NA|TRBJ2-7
TGTGCCAGCAGCTTACCACAGGGACGCGAGCAGTACTTC
CASSLPQGREQYF
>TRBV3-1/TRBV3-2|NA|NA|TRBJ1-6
TGTGCCAGCAGCTCCTGGGGGGGCGATAATTCACCCCTCCACTTT
CASSSWGGDNSPLHF
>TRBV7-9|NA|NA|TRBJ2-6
TGTGCCAGCAGCTCCCCGAAGGGGCTCTCTGGGGCCAACGTCCTGACTTTC
CASSSPKGLSGANVLTF
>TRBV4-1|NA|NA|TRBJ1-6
TGCGCCAGCAGCCAAGGAACGGGGGGTGGGTCACCCCTCCACTTT
CASSQGTGGGSPLHF